The text below deals with one TCR beta chain. The target antigen is unknown. The data stem from a study of shared clonotypes between healthy human individuals. Overall study findings and caveats: The four-donor shared clonotypes exceeded non-shared clonotypes in generation probability, with non-shared ones scoring lower. Measured sharing among donors was expected to vary with sequencing depth.

CD45RO-negative CD8 cells positively selected for CCR7 made up the naive population, which excluded terminally differentiated effector memory CD45RA+ cells. All donors were healthy HIV-negative adults lacking recent acute infections or vaccinations. The assay ran at deep level. Assay used: immunoSEQ multiplex PCR; TCRdb lists only in-frame clones, some missing. The repertoire has about 1,800,000 clones, roughly 94% of them found once; the top ten carry under 1.5%. This CDR3 spans 15 amino acids. CDR1 is LGHNA and CDR2 is YSLEER in the germline V gene. Trimming took 1 base from V and 4 from J, leaving 10 bases between them.

The chain is built from TRBV4-3 and TRBJ2-2; tentative D call: TRBD2 (6 bases). The TCR originated in a man younger than 35 in good health. Sequenced material: naive CD8+ T cells sorted from blood. In DNA form, the CDR3 reads TGCGCCAGCAGCCAAGGACGGGAGACCACCGGGGAGCTGTTTTTT. This gives the protein CASSQGRETTGELFF.